Following are 8 T cell receptor beta chains from one sample sequenced in a study of technical replicates of blood from several donors. Repertoires were generated with immunoSEQ multiplex PCR, while TCRdb's copy carries only in-frame clones and drops some. The sample records 74,000 or so clones, 93% being singletons. The sequenced material came from T cells isolated from PBMCs. The source is a human donor in good health.

The rearrangement uses TRBV6-5 and TRBJ1-2; possible D gene TRBD1, 5 bases. CDR1 is MNHEY, CDR2 SVGAGI, per germline. V lost 0 bases and J lost 6, with 17 bases in between. The CDR3 has 16 amino acids. CDR3 sequence: CASSYSWTQPLNGYTF. The CDR3 region has the DNA TGTGCCAGCAGTTACTCCTGGACACAACCTCTCAATGGCTACACCTTC.

This clone was detected once. The rearrangement joins TRBV7-8 to TRBJ1-1; no definite D call. Deletions cut 3 bases from V and 3 bases from J, with 8 bases between. CDR1 is SGHVS, CDR2 FQNEAQ, per germline. The CDR3 has 13 amino acids. The CDR3 DNA follows: TGTGCCAGCAGCTTCACTCGGGACACTGAAGCTTTCTTT. Its translation is CASSFTRDTEAFF.

The CDR3 nucleotides are TGTGCCAGCAGCGAGGGACTAGCGGGAGTCAATGAGCAGTTCTTC. Translating gives CASSEGLAGVNEQFF. The chain has TRBV7-9 and TRBJ2-1; TRBD2 aligns across 14 bases. J lost 6 bases, V lost 5 bases, and 3 bases had no gene match. The CDR3 length is 15 residues. Germline-derived CDR1 and CDR2 are SEHNR and FQNEAQ (reference sequence). The full variable domain, rest sourced from reference TRBV7-9 and TRBJ2-1, is DTGVSQNPRHKITKRGQNVTFRCDPISEHNRLYWYRQTLGQGPEFLTYFQNEAQLEKSRLLSDRFSAERPKGSFSTLEIQRTEQGDSAMYLCASSEGLAGVNEQFFGPGTRLTVL.

V and J are TRBV20-1 and TRBJ2-7; D gene uncertain. With 0 bases removed from V and 3 bases from J, the gap between germline ends came to 3 bases. CDR3 length: 11 residues. Per the germline V gene, CDR1 is DFQATT and CDR2 is SNEGSKA (reference sequence). CDR3: CSARDYYEQYF. The CDR3 DNA reads as TGCAGTGCTAGAGATTACTACGAGCAGTACTTC.

This chain connects TRBV6-1 to TRBJ1-5; TRBD1 is a possible D gene (6 bases). In germline, CDR1 is MNHNS, CDR2 SASEGT. The CDR3 has 13 residues. Trimming cost V 6 bases and J 4 bases, with 10 bases left between them. The CDR3 protein is CASRHTGNQPQHF. CDR3 DNA: TGTGCCAGCAGGCATACAGGGAATCAGCCCCAGCATTTT.

This rearrangement joins TRBV11-3 to TRBJ2-2, with a possible D match to TRBD2 (6 bases). From germline, CDR1 is SGHNT and CDR2 YENEEA. The CDR3 contains 14 residues. With 9 bases removed from V and 0 bases from J, the gap between germline ends came to 11 bases. CDR3 bases: TGTGCCAGTTCCGGGACTCCGAACACCGGGGAGCTGTTTTTT. This encodes CASSGTPNTGELFF.

The chain is built from TRBV7-8 and TRBJ2-2; TRBD2 aligns across 12 bases. V was pared by 1 base and J by 7 bases, with 4 bases of the junction left unmatched. Per germline, CDR1 SGHVS and CDR2 FQNEAQ. The CDR3 is 16 residues long. CDR3 DNA sequence: TGTGCCAGCAGCTTAGTCCTAGCGGGAGGGCTCGGGGAGCTGTTTTTT. It translates to CASSLVLAGGLGELFF.

This clone was recorded only once. The rearrangement links TRBV10-2 to TRBJ2-1; 8 bases align to TRBD1. Germline values: CDR1 WSHSY, CDR2 SAAADI. This CDR3 is built from 14 residues. J gave up 9 bases and V 7 bases, and 11 bases lay outside the gene matches. The CDR3 DNA reads as TGCGCCAGCACGATTAGCCACCAGGGGGCTGAGCAGTTCTTC. Protein: CASTISHQGAEQFF.